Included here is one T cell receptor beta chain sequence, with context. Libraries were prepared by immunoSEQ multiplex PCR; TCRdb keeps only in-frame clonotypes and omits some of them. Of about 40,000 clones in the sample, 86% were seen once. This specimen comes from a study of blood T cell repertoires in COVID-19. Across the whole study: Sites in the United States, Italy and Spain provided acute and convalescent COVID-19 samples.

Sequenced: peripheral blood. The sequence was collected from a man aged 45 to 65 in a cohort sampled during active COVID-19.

The CDR3 loop is CASSLTSGGYTDTQYF. CDR3 bases: TGCGCCAGCAGCCTGACTAGCGGGGGCTACACAGATACGCAGTATTTT. The J gene is TRBJ2-3, the V gene TRBV5-1; TRBD2 matches at 12 bases. The ends lost 4 bases at V and 2 bases at J; junction bases unmatched: 5. Germline values: CDR1 SGHRS, CDR2 YFSETQ. The CDR3 has 16 amino acids.